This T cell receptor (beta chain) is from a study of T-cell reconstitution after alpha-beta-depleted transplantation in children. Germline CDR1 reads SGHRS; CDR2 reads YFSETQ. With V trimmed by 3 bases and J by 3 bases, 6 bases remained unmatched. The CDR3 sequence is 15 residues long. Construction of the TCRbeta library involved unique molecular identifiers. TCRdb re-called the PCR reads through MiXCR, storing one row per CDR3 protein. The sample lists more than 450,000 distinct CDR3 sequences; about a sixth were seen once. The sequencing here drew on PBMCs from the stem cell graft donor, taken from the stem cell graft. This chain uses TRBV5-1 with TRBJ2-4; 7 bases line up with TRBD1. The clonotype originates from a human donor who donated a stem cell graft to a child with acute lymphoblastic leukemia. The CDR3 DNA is TGCGCCAGCAGCTCTGAGGGACAGCGCAAAAACATTCAGTACTTC. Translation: CASSSEGQRKNIQYF.